A single T cell receptor (beta chain) is shown here with its context. Its specificity is not known. Version v3.0 of the immunoSEQ assay was performed at survey level. Each sample had sequencing targeting about 35,000-50,000 T-cell genomes. TCRdb's copy holds only in-frame clones and misses some; the assay was immunoSEQ multiplex PCR. The sample consists of 10,000 to 13,000 clones, 80% to 85% of them appearing once. This entry belongs to a study of long-term antiretroviral therapy in people with HIV. General study findings and limits: At every time point, clones expanded before ART dominated the repertoire.

Every participant with HIV received treatment in the United States. The V gene's germline CDR1 is LGHNA and CDR2 YNFKEQ. The CDR3 has 13 residues. V lost 2 bases, J lost 2 bases, and 6 bases lay in between. The sequence derives from a man aged 40-49 years with HIV. The chain links TRBV4-2 to TRBJ1-1; D not certain. This material consisted of unsorted PBMCs, taken 1.2 years after starting antiretroviral therapy. The CDR3 spells CASSQRPNTEAFF. The CDR3, as DNA: TGTGCCAGCAGCCAACGTCCCAACACTGAAGCTTTCTTT.